The 24 T cell receptor beta chains below come from one sample, sequenced in a study of T-cell memory formation after mild COVID-19. In TCRdb, the 5' RACE reads were re-called with MiXCR into one record per CDR3 protein. Counted here are some 82,000 distinct CDR3 sequences, roughly 13% occurring once; the ten biggest clones make up 35% to 50%. Sequenced: PBMCs or a T cell subset sorted from them (not recorded which). These receptors originate from a man aged 18 to 30 who had mild COVID-19 (a few samples of this study predate the infection). Cell type and time point are not known.

The chain employs TRBV9 and TRBJ2-3, with TRBD2 matching 11 bases. The germline gives CDR1 SGDLS, CDR2 YYNGEE. CDR3 size: 16 residues. After removal of 3 bases from V and 3 bases from J, the junction contained 6 bases not matched to a gene. The CDR3 DNA is TGTGCCAGCAGCGCAGAGACTAGCGGGGAAACAGATACGCAGTATTTT. Its translation: CASSAETSGETDTQYF.

This clonotype showed up just a few times. This chain joins TRBV3-1 and TRBJ2-5, with TRBD2 identical over 10 bases. Trimming took 4 bases from V and 4 from J; bases not matched to a gene: 9. The CDR3 sequence is 16 residues long. From germline, CDR1 is LGHDT and CDR2 YNNKEL (reference sequence). CDR3 protein: CASSRPGTSGVETQYF. CDR3 in DNA: TGTGCCAGCAGCCGCCCCGGTACTAGCGGGGTAGAGACCCAGTACTTC.

This clonotype has only a few counts. The chain recombines TRBV9 with TRBJ2-3, with a possible D match to TRBD1 (6 bases). CDR3 length equals 15 residues. Between the trimmed V and J ends, which lost 3 bases and 5 bases, there was a span of 16 bases. The V gene's germline CDR1 is SGDLS and CDR2 YYNGEE. The CDR3 loop reads CASSAWGQREDTQYF. As DNA, the CDR3 is TGTGCCAGCAGCGCATGGGGGCAGAGGGAAGATACGCAGTATTTT.

The chain is built from TRBV27 and TRBJ1-1, with 7 bases that match TRBD1. The CDR3 extends over 12 amino acids. After removal of 8 bases from V and 4 bases from J, the junction contained 4 bases not matched to a gene. The germline CDR1 and CDR2 sequences are MNHEY and SMNVEV (reference sequence). In DNA, the CDR3 is TGTGCCAGCTCGGACAGGACCACTGAAGCTTTCTTT. As protein: CASSDRTTEAFF.

The chain links TRBV5-1 to TRBJ1-3; D remains unclear. V was trimmed by 1 base and J by 0 bases, leaving 8 bases between them. The CDR3 sequence is 15 residues long. Germline CDR1 SGHRS, CDR2 YFSETQ. For the CDR3, the DNA is TGCGCCAGCAGCTTGCCCCTCATCTCTGGAAACACCATATATTTT. As protein: CASSLPLISGNTIYF.

This sequence joins TRBV2 and TRBJ2-3; D possibly corresponds to TRBD2 (6 bases). CDR1 is SNHLY, CDR2 FYNNEI, per germline. V was clipped by 8 bases and J by 6 bases, with 18 bases between them. The CDR3 extends over 14 amino acids. In DNA form, the CDR3 reads TGTGCCAGCCCATTTCCGGGACTGGGCGATACGCAGTATTTT. Translated: CASPFPGLGDTQYF.

The chain is built from TRBV6-5 and TRBJ1-1; D is undetermined. This CDR3 has 15 residues. V was trimmed by 2 bases and J by 0 bases, leaving 10 bases between them. From germline, CDR1 is MNHEY and CDR2 SVGAGI. The CDR3 loop is CASSYGRTVNTEAFF. As DNA, the CDR3 is TGTGCCAGCAGTTACGGTCGCACCGTGAACACTGAAGCTTTCTTT.

The V and J genes are TRBV20-1 and TRBJ1-1, with no clear D. Germline-derived CDR1 and CDR2 are DFQATT and SNEGSKA (reference sequence). This CDR3 is built from 13 residues. V was shortened by 3 bases and J by 4 bases, with 12 bases between the two germline ends. CDR3 nucleotide sequence: TGCAGTGCTAGGGAGCGGGTGGCCACTGAAGCTTTCTTT. Translating it yields CSARERVATEAFF.

V and J are TRBV27 and TRBJ1-5; 7 bases match TRBD1. Germline assignment: CDR1 MNHEY and CDR2 SMNVEV (reference sequence). This CDR3 comprises 14 residues. The ends lost 2 bases at V and 6 bases at J; junction bases unmatched: 4. The CDR3 is CASSLNRGGQPQHF. Written as DNA, the CDR3 is TGTGCCAGCAGTTTAAACAGGGGAGGTCAGCCCCAGCATTTT.

In its sample, this clonotype was seen a few times. This chain links TRBV20-1 with TRBJ1-5; tentative D call: TRBD1 (6 bases). CDR3 size: 14 residues. Germline CDR1 is DFQATT and CDR2 is SNEGSKA (reference sequence). Trimming took off 6 bases at V and 3 bases at J, with 15 bases between the two ends. CDR3 in DNA: TGCAGTGCCATTAAACAGGGATTCAATCAGCCCCAGCATTTT. Its protein is CSAIKQGFNQPQHF.

This clonotype occurred a few times. The CDR3 region is CSVVPAGGPYEQFF. CDR3 nucleotides: TGCAGCGTGGTTCCTGCGGGGGGGCCATATGAGCAGTTCTTC. The rearrangement joins TRBV29-1 to TRBJ2-1, with 9 bases that match TRBD2. Germline V gene data show CDR1 as SQVTM and CDR2 as ANQGSEA. The CDR3 is made up of 14 amino acids. Trimming removed 6 bases from V and 8 bases from J; junction bases left unmatched: 11.

V gene TRBV7-9 combines with J gene TRBJ2-5; TRBD2 agrees at 12 bases. The J segment lost 3 bases and the V segment lost 1 base, leaving 6 bases of the junction unmatched. The CDR3 runs 17 residues. CDR1 and CDR2 (germline): SEHNR, FQNEAQ (reference sequence). CDR3 DNA: TGTGCCAGCAGCTTAGGGAGGACTAGCGGGGCCGAAGAGACCCAGTACTTC. This sequence encodes CASSLGRTSGAEETQYF.

This chain connects TRBV6-2 or TRBV6-3 to TRBJ2-2; D remains unclear. CDR1 MNHEY and CDR2 SVGEGT come from the germline V gene. Trimming removed 6 bases from V and 7 bases from J, with 12 bases in between. The CDR3 is 13 amino acids. This CDR3 reads CASSPYFGGELFF. For the CDR3, the DNA is TGTGCCAGCAGCCCTTACTTTGGCGGGGAGCTGTTTTTT.

This clonotype was detected only a few times. The chain is built from TRBV7-2 and TRBJ2-1; D is perhaps TRBD2 (6 bases). The CDR3 is made up of 15 amino acids. Trimming took 2 bases from V and 3 from J, leaving 11 bases between them. CDR1 and CDR2 from the germline V gene are SGHTA and FQGNSA. CDR3 region: CASSLRVADYNEQFF. In nucleotides, the CDR3 is TGTGCCAGCAGCTTACGGGTAGCGGACTACAATGAGCAGTTCTTC.

This clonotype occurred many times. CDR3 amino acids: CASSVYRVGTEAFF. The CDR3 region has the DNA TGCGCCAGCAGCGTATACAGGGTAGGGACTGAAGCTTTCTTT. J is TRBJ1-1 and V is TRBV4-1; D possibly corresponds to TRBD1 (6 bases). CDR3 length: 14 amino acids. From germline, CDR1 is MGHRA and CDR2 YSYEKL. The V gene lost 5 bases and the J gene lost 5 bases, with 15 bases spanning the gap.

This clonotype was found a few times. This chain uses TRBV29-1 with TRBJ2-2, with D tentatively TRBD2 (5 bases). The CDR3 extends over 12 amino acids. CDR1 is SQVTM and CDR2 is ANQGSEA in the germline V gene. The V gene lost 7 bases and the J gene lost 5 bases, with 11 bases spanning the gap. Here the CDR3 DNA reads TGCAGCGGGTCTCGGGGAACCGGGGAGCTGTTTTTT. Amino acid sequence: CSGSRGTGELFF.

This clonotype was seen a few times. V gene TRBV10-3 combines with J gene TRBJ2-7; 8 bases line up with TRBD1. V was clipped by 3 bases and J by 3 bases; unmatched bases: 1. CDR1 and CDR2 (germline): ENHRY, SYGVKD. The CDR3 extends over 13 amino acids. CDR3 sequence: CAISEGQGYEQYF. The CDR3 bases are TGTGCCATCAGTGAAGGACAGGGCTACGAGCAGTACTTC.

The rearrangement links TRBV28 to TRBJ2-6; a possible D gene is TRBD1 (5 bases). V was clipped by 3 bases and J by 0 bases, with 12 bases between them. CDR3 length: 17 residues. Germline loops: CDR1 MDHEN, CDR2 SYDVKM. The CDR3 DNA reads TGTGCCAGCAGTTTCCTGGGGCCAAGCTCTGGGGCCAACGTCCTGACTTTC. Its translation: CASSFLGPSSGANVLTF.

CDR3 bases: TGTGCCAGCAGCAGGGAGAACACTGAAGCTTTCTTT. Encoded protein: CASSRENTEAFF. The gene calls are TRBV7-2 and TRBJ1-1, with D unclear. Germline-derived CDR1 and CDR2 are SGHTA and FQGNSA. The CDR3 has 12 amino acids. V was trimmed by 5 bases and J by 1 base, leaving 5 bases between them.

This clonotype has a handful of counts. This sequence joins TRBV15 and TRBJ2-3; 8 nucleotides line up with TRBD1. The germline V gene encodes CDR1 LNHNV and CDR2 YYDKDF (reference sequence). This CDR3 spans 14 amino acids. Germline trimming cut 5 bases from V and 4 bases from J; bases unmatched to any gene: 5. The CDR3, as DNA: TGTGCCACCAGCGACGCCAGGGGGCCAGATACGCAGTATTTT. It specifies CATSDARGPDTQYF.

V usage is TRBV5-1 and J usage is TRBJ2-3; the match to TRBD2 covers 8 bases. The length of the CDR3 is 16 residues. After removal of 4 bases from V and 9 bases from J, the junction contained 16 bases not matched to a gene. The germline V gene encodes CDR1 SGHRS and CDR2 YFSETQ. Written as DNA, the CDR3 is TGCGCCAGCAGCATCGAATGGGCCGACCCGGGGGGGACGCAGTATTTT. Protein product: CASSIEWADPGGTQYF.

The V gene is TRBV9, the J gene TRBJ2-3, with a weak D call TRBD2 (6 bases). Germline CDR1 is SGDLS and CDR2 is YYNGEE. There are 15 residues in the CDR3. V was pared by 0 bases and J by 4 bases, with 12 bases between. The CDR3 here is CASSVVGLSSDTQYF. The DNA of the CDR3 is TGTGCCAGCAGCGTAGTTGGACTATCGTCAGATACGCAGTATTTT.

The genes are TRBV7-2 and TRBJ1-1; 7 bases align to TRBD1. Per the germline V gene, CDR1 is SGHTA and CDR2 is FQGNSA. The CDR3 has 15 residues. The ends lost 7 bases at V and 3 bases at J; junction bases unmatched: 11. In nucleotides, the CDR3 is TGTGCCAGCACCATAGTGGCAGGGGGGGACACTGAAGCTTTCTTT. Amino acid sequence: CASTIVAGGDTEAFF.

This sequence joins TRBV27 and TRBJ2-1; TRBD2 matches 9 bases. V shed 5 bases and J 4 bases; nucleotides not matched to a gene: 6. The CDR3 is 15 amino acids. Germline CDR1 is MNHEY and CDR2 is SMNVEV (reference sequence). The CDR3 sequence is CASSPVSGGYNEQFF. Here the CDR3 DNA reads TGTGCCAGCAGTCCCGTTAGCGGGGGATACAATGAGCAGTTCTTC.